This T cell receptor beta chain was retrieved from a study of blood T cell repertoires in COVID-19. As for the study in general: The origin of the acute and convalescent COVID-19 samples was the United States, Italy and Spain.

Using immunoSEQ multiplex PCR, the repertoire was profiled, and TCRdb retains in-frame clones only, with some absent. The sample shows over 50,000 clones, roughly 80% of them seen only once. CDR3 length: 14 amino acids. CDR1 is LGHNA, CDR2 YNFKEQ, per germline. Deletions cut 1 base from V and 7 bases from J, with 14 bases between. The study drew participants aged about 18 to 89 years from fewer than 30 US areas. Sequencing was done on a sample of PBMCs or T cells enriched from blood (not recorded which). The chain joins TRBV4-2 to TRBJ2-7; a weak D match, TRBD2 (6 bases). This TCR came from a woman between 40 and 50 years old with acute COVID-19. CDR3 sequence: CASSQGGGGEEQYF. In nucleotides, the CDR3 is TGTGCCAGCAGCCAAGGGGGAGGAGGGGAAGAGCAGTACTTC.